This is a list of T cell receptor beta chains from one sample in a study of OX40 agonist ivuxolimab in advanced cancers. The data were produced by immunoSEQ multiplex PCR, yet TCRdb's version contains in-frame clones alone and is incomplete. Here the sample spans under 85,000 clones, 90% to 95% being singletons. Sequences were derived from CD4+ or CD8+ T cells sorted from blood, sampled in a trial of the OX40 agonist ivuxolimab. These receptors originate from an adult with an advanced solid tumor such as melanoma, head and neck, liver or kidney cancer. The CDR3 runs from the conserved cysteine through the conserved F or W. A D gene is named only where the DNA matches it firmly. A row's size may be missing; if present it is once, few, many or a size class.

J gene | clone size | D gene | V gene | CDR3 DNA | CDR3 protein
TRBJ2-1 | . | . | TRBV30 | TGTGCCTGGAGTTCGGGGGTCAGGGAGCAGTTCTTC | CAWSSGVREQFF
TRBJ1-1 | . | TRBD1 | TRBV6-5 | TGTGCCAGCAGTTCTAGACAGGGCTACACTGAAGCTTTCTTT | CASSSRQGYTEAFF
TRBJ2-1 | . | . | TRBV15 | TGTGCCACCAGCCCATCCGGGAATTTTTACAATGAGCAGTTCTTC | CATSPSGNFYNEQFF
TRBJ2-3 | . | . | TRBV28 | TGTGCCAGCAGTTCCATGCGGGGCACAGATACGCAGTATTTT | CASSSMRGTDTQYF
TRBJ2-1 | . | TRBD2 | TRBV28 | TGTGCCAGCACTTTATTTAGGGAGGGTTCCAATGAGCAGTTCTTC | CASTLFREGSNEQFF
TRBJ1-4 | . | . | TRBV11-2 | TGTGCCAGCAGCTCCCCACGGGGGCCGGAGGAAAAACTGTTTTTT | CASSSPRGPEEKLFF
TRBJ2-7 | . | . | TRBV4-1 | TGCGCCAGCAGCCAAGATAACCGAGGGGCATCCTACGAGCAGTACTTC | CASSQDNRGASYEQYF
TRBJ2-7 | . | . | TRBV5-6 | TGTGCCAGCAGCTTGTCGCCCTCCTACGAGCAGTACTTC | CASSLSPSYEQYF
TRBJ2-5 | once | TRBD2 | TRBV6-1 | TGTGCCACCTCAAGACTAGCGGTGTCCCAAGAGACCCAGTACTTC | CATSRLAVSQETQYF
TRBJ2-7 | . | . | TRBV7-2 | TGTGCCAGCAGCTACGGACCGTACGAGCAGTACTTC | CASSYGPYEQYF
TRBJ2-1 | . | TRBD2 | TRBV5-8 | TGTGCCAGCAGCTGGACCCCGGGACTAGCGGGAGGGATAAATGAGCAGTTCTTC | CASSWTPGLAGGINEQFF
TRBJ2-1 | . | . | TRBV7-6 | TGTGCCAGCAGCTTAGCGCGGGTTGGGGAGCAGTTCTTC | CASSLARVGEQFF
TRBJ2-3 | . | . | TRBV9 | TGTGCCAGCAGCGTAGAGGGAGATACGCAGTATTTT | CASSVEGDTQYF
TRBJ2-7 | . | . | TRBV7-9 | TGTGCCAGCAGCTCAGCGGGCTACGAGCAGTACTTC | CASSSAGYEQYF
TRBJ1-1 | . | . | TRBV7-9 | TGTGCCAGCAGCTTAGTCTCACCGGGGGCTGAAGCTTTCTTT | CASSLVSPGAEAFF
TRBJ2-7 | . | . | TRBV27 | TGTGCCAGCAGTTTTTCCAATACCTACGAGCAGTACTTC | CASSFSNTYEQYF
TRBJ2-2 | . | . | TRBV11-3 | TGTGCCAGCAGCCCGACTGCCTCGAACACCGGGGAGCTGTTTTTT | CASSPTASNTGELFF
TRBJ2-7 | . | . | TRBV19 | TGTGCCAGTGGAGGCAGGCCCTACGAGCAGTACTTC | CASGGRPYEQYF
TRBJ2-1 | . | TRBD2 | TRBV7-9 | TGTGCCAGCAGCTCCACTTCGGTGGGAGGGATTAGGTCCTACAATGAGCAGTTCTTC | CASSSTSVGGIRSYNEQFF
TRBJ2-7 | . | . | TRBV29-1 | TGCAGCGTGTCCGCGGGGTCCTACGAGCAGTACTTC | CSVSAGSYEQYF
TRBJ2-7 | . | TRBD1 | TRBV13 | TGTGCCAGCAGCCCCAGCGAGGGGGCGGTGTACGAGCAGTACTTC | CASSPSEGAVYEQYF
TRBJ2-1 | . | TRBD2 | TRBV30 | TGTGCCTGGAGTGGGGCTAGCGGGAGGGAAAGCAATGAGCAGTTCTTC | CAWSGASGRESNEQFF
TRBJ2-5 | . | . | TRBV29-1 | TGCAGCGTTGAACAACCCGAAAGGGAGACCCAGTACTTC | CSVEQPERETQYF
TRBJ2-2 | . | . | TRBV6-1 | TGTGCCAGTAGACCTTCTAAGTCCGGGGAGCTGTTTTTT | CASRPSKSGELFF
TRBJ1-2 | once | . | TRBV4-3 | TGCGCCAGCAGCCCCTCTTGGGCAGGGAACTATGGCTACACCTTC | CASSPSWAGNYGYTF
TRBJ2-5 | few | . | TRBV7-9 | TGTGCCAGCAGCTCCTGGACAGACCAAGAGACCCAGTACTTC | CASSSWTDQETQYF
TRBJ2-3 | . | . | TRBV6-5 | TGTGCCAGCAGTTACCGGGACTTCACAGATACGCAGTATTTT | CASSYRDFTDTQYF
TRBJ2-7 | . | . | TRBV7-9 | TGTGCCAGCAGCTTAACGTCACTTGGGGGGTACTACGAGCAGTACTTC | CASSLTSLGGYYEQYF
TRBJ1-1 | once | TRBD1 | TRBV4-1 | TGCGCCAGCAGCCACCAGACAGGGTCGGGCACTGAAGCTTTCTTT | CASSHQTGSGTEAFF
TRBJ1-1 | . | . | TRBV6-5 | TGTGCCAGCGGATGGCTCCTGAACACTGAAGCTTTCTTT | CASGWLLNTEAFF
TRBJ2-2 | . | . | TRBV9 | TGTGCCAGCAGCGTAGATGACCTATCTGGCACCGGGGAGCTGTTTTTT | CASSVDDLSGTGELFF
TRBJ1-1 | . | . | TRBV7-9 | TGTGCCAGCAGCTTAAGTTTTCAAGGGGTCCCCACTGAAGCTTTCTTT | CASSLSFQGVPTEAFF
TRBJ2-2 | . | . | TRBV6-5 | TGTGCCAGCAGTCTCACCGGGGAGCTGTTTTTT | CASSLTGELFF
TRBJ2-5 | . | TRBD2 | TRBV27 | TGTGCCAGCAGTTTATCCCCTAGCGGGAGGGGGGAGACCCAGTACTTC | CASSLSPSGRGETQYF
TRBJ2-3 | . | TRBD2 | TRBV6-6 | TGTGCCAGCAGTCATATCTTAGCGGGAGGCACAGATACGCAGTATTTT | CASSHILAGGTDTQYF
TRBJ1-4 | . | TRBD1 | TRBV7-3 | TGTGCCAGCAGCCCCGGACAGGGGACGAATGAAAAACTGTTTTTT | CASSPGQGTNEKLFF
TRBJ2-3 | . | TRBD2 | TRBV7-6 | TGTGCCAGCAGCCCCAATTCGGTAGCGGGGCGCACAGATACGCAGTATTTT | CASSPNSVAGRTDTQYF
TRBJ2-7 | . | TRBD1 | TRBV19 | TGTGCCAGTAGCACGAATCCGGGACAGGGGTCCTACGAGCAGTACTTC | CASSTNPGQGSYEQYF
TRBJ2-1 | . | TRBD1 | TRBV27 | TGTGCCAGCAGGACAGGGGTCAATGAGCAGTTCTTC | CASRTGVNEQFF
TRBJ2-2 | . | . | TRBV4-3 | TGCGCCAGCAGCCAAGATCGAGCGGCGACCGCAAACACCGGGGAGCTGTTTTTT | CASSQDRAATANTGELFF
TRBJ2-5 | . | . | TRBV10-3 | TGTGCCATCAACTCGGACAGTCAAGAGACCCAGTACTTC | CAINSDSQETQYF
TRBJ1-3 | . | . | TRBV11-1 | TGTGCCAGCAGCTCTTGGCGGGACACCCTTTCTGGAAACACCATATATTTT | CASSSWRDTLSGNTIYF
TRBJ2-5 | once | TRBD1 | TRBV9 | TGTGCCAGCAGCGTAAATCCAAACAGGGGAGTACAAGAGACCCAGTACTTC | CASSVNPNRGVQETQYF
TRBJ2-2 | . | TRBD2 | TRBV13 | TGTGCCAGCAGCCACCGGGTGGGAGGGTGGACCGGGGAGCTGTTTTTT | CASSHRVGGWTGELFF
TRBJ2-7 | . | TRBD2 | TRBV4-2 | TGTGCCAGCAGCCAACGTAGCGGGAGTGTGGCTTCCTACGAGCAGTACTTC | CASSQRSGSVASYEQYF
TRBJ2-1 | . | . | TRBV27 | TGTGCCAGCAGTTTTTGGGGGGCAAGCGGGGAGGGGCCTTCTAATGAGCAGTTCTTC | CASSFWGASGEGPSNEQFF
TRBJ2-3 | . | TRBD2 | TRBV13 | TGTGCCAGCAGCTCTAGCGGGACCCACACAGATACGCAGTATTTT | CASSSSGTHTDTQYF
TRBJ2-7 | . | TRBD1 | TRBV28 | TGTGCCAGCAGCACAAAAAACAGGGGCTCCTACGAGCAGTACTTC | CASSTKNRGSYEQYF
TRBJ2-7 | . | . | TRBV21-1 | . | CASSKVGPGSNYEQYF
TRBJ2-3 | . | TRBD2 | TRBV13 | TGTGCCAGCAGCATCGGACTAGCGGTCGCAGATACGCAGTATTTT | CASSIGLAVADTQYF
TRBJ2-2 | . | TRBD1 | TRBV11-2 | TGTGCCAGCAGCTTCCCCTTCCGGGACAGGTCTAACACCGGGGAGCTGTTTTTT | CASSFPFRDRSNTGELFF
TRBJ2-2 | . | TRBD2 | TRBV7-3 | TGTGCCAGCACCCTGACTAGCGGGAGATTTGACGGGGAGCTGTTTTTT | CASTLTSGRFDGELFF
TRBJ2-1 | . | TRBD2 | TRBV7-2 | TGTGCCAGCAGCCCCTCCCAGAGCGGGGGGTACAATGAGCAGTTCTTC | CASSPSQSGGYNEQFF
TRBJ2-7 | . | . | TRBV4-1 | TGCGCCAGCAGCAAGGGGGGGTACACCTCCTACGAGCAGTACTTC | CASSKGGYTSYEQYF
TRBJ1-1 | . | . | TRBV5-8 | TGTGCCAGCAGCATGACCGACGACAGGATGAACACTGAAGCTTTCTTT | CASSMTDDRMNTEAFF
TRBJ2-7 | . | TRBD2 | TRBV7-8 | TGTGCCAGCAGCTTACCCCTGTTTAGCGGGAACAGCTCCTACGAGCAGTACTTC | CASSLPLFSGNSSYEQYF
TRBJ1-1 | once | . | TRBV11-3 | TGTGCCAGCAGCTTGCCCCCTGGGCAGATTTTGGACACTGAAGCTTTCTTT | CASSLPPGQILDTEAFF
TRBJ2-3 | . | TRBD2 | TRBV10-3 | TGTGCCATCAGTGAGTCAATGGGAGGGACTCGGACAGATACGCAGTATTTT | CAISESMGGTRTDTQYF